The present TCR beta chain was sequenced within a study of blood T cells in healthy people across ages. With a J-beta primer mix and a sample-barcoded 5' primer, a second PCR ran roughly 6 to 12 cycles. The template-switch adaptor was a 5' adaptor with 12 random nucleotides. It tagged each cDNA molecule. TCRdb re-analysed the 5' RACE reads in MiXCR, keeping a single row per CDR3 protein. Of roughly 650,000 distinct CDR3 sequences in the sample, approximately 30% were seen once. CDR1 is MNHNS and CDR2 is SASEGT in the germline V gene. The CDR3 sequence is 19 residues long. Per-sample yields of isolated PBMCs were at least 6 million.

The J gene is TRBJ2-4, the V gene TRBV6-1, with TRBD2 matching over 14 bases. The better agreement between TRBJ2-7 and the DNA end casts doubt on the J call. This TCR was recovered from an elderly woman in good health. Input material: blood. The CDR3 loop reads CASSQDPTSGRGGVYEQYF. The CDR3 DNA reads as TGTGCCAGCAGCCAGGACCCGACTAGCGGGAGGGGAGGGGTCTACGAGCAGTACTTC.